The 20 T cell receptor beta chains below come from one sample, sequenced in a study of T-cell memory formation after mild COVID-19. TCRdb reprocessed the 5' RACE reads with MiXCR, giving one entry per CDR3 protein. The profile shows about 39,000 distinct CDR3 sequences, about 6.1% of them singletons. The sequenced sample was PBMCs or a T cell subset sorted from them (not recorded which). These receptors originate from an adult who had mild COVID-19 (a few samples of this study predate the infection). Cell type and time point are not known.

This clonotype was observed at least ten times. This chain's CDR3 is CASGGGGTSFNEQFF. The CDR3 coding sequence is TGTGCCAGCGGGGGGGGCGGGACCAGCTTCAATGAGCAGTTCTTC. The V gene is TRBV12-3 or TRBV12-4, the J gene TRBJ2-1; D perhaps matches TRBD2 (7 bases). The CDR3 runs 15 residues. V was clipped by 8 bases and J by 6 bases, with 20 bases between them.

This chain uses TRBV4-1 with TRBJ2-3; either TRBD1 or TRBD2 may supply D (5 bases each). The CDR3 is 18 residues long. The V gene's germline CDR1 is MGHRA and CDR2 YSYEKL. Trimming removed 0 bases from V and 0 bases from J, with 16 bases in between. CDR3 in DNA: TGCGCCAGCAGCCAAGACCCTATGGGGCTAGCAAGCACAGATACGCAGTATTTT. Protein: CASSQDPMGLASTDTQYF.

A few counts support this clonotype. The chain combines TRBV12-5 with TRBJ2-1, with TRBD1 identical over 8 bases. CDR1 is LGHNT and CDR2 is FRNRAP in the germline V gene. The CDR3 has 15 residues. The V gene end was trimmed by 7 bases and the J gene end by 9 bases; junction bases not matched to a gene: 14. The CDR3 here is CASAEGQGPPGEQFF. CDR3 coding DNA: TGTGCTAGTGCCGAAGGACAGGGCCCTCCGGGTGAGCAGTTCTTC.

This clonotype has at least ten counts. This chain links TRBV18 with TRBJ2-7, with 8 bases aligning to TRBD1. This CDR3 is 15 amino acids long. V gave up 2 bases and J gave up 7 bases; unmatched junction bases: 10. Germline V lookup: CDR1 KGHSH, CDR2 LQKENI. The CDR3 region is CASSPTRGTGVEQYF. Written as DNA, the CDR3 is TGTGCCAGCTCACCAACAAGGGGGACAGGCGTAGAGCAGTACTTC. Full variable domain (rest looked up from reference TRBV18 and TRBJ2-7): NAGVMQNPRHLVRRRGQEARLRCSPMKGHSHVYWYRQLPEEGLKFMVYLQKENIIDESGMPKERFSAEFPKEGPSILRIQQVVRGDSAAYFCASSPTRGTGVEQYFGPGTRLTVT.

J is TRBJ2-1 and V is TRBV7-2; 7 nucleotides line up with TRBD2. CDR3 length: 15 residues. V lost 4 bases to trimming and J lost 2 bases; unmatched junction nucleotides: 5. Germline V CDR1 and CDR2: SGHTA, FQGNSA. In DNA form, the CDR3 reads TGTGCCAGCAGCTCCGAGGCGGGAGCCTACAATGAGCAGTTCTTC. Translation: CASSSEAGAYNEQFF.

In its sample, this clonotype was seen many times. The chain employs TRBV12-3 or TRBV12-4 and TRBJ2-3, with 8 bases lining up with TRBD2. V shed 8 bases and J 5 bases; nucleotides not matched to a gene: 6. This CDR3 has 13 amino acids. CDR3 amino acids: CASCTAGVDTQYF. CDR3 nucleotide sequence: TGTGCCAGCTGTACAGCGGGAGTAGATACGCAGTATTTT.

This clonotype has a handful of counts. The J gene is TRBJ1-1, the V gene TRBV7-8; D perhaps matches TRBD1 (5 bases). CDR3 length: 14 residues. V shed 1 base and J shed 4 bases, with 10 bases lying between them. Germline V lookup: CDR1 SGHVS, CDR2 FQNEAQ. CDR3 protein: CASSLGGSGTEAFF. The CDR3 bases are TGTGCCAGCAGCTTAGGGGGGTCGGGCACTGAAGCTTTCTTT.

The table lists this clonotype with a few counts. The genes are TRBV19 and TRBJ1-5; no firm D call. With 3 bases removed from V and 6 bases from J, the gap between germline ends came to 9 bases. CDR3 length: 13 amino acids. Germline V gives CDR1 LNHDA, CDR2 SQIVND (reference sequence). CDR3 DNA sequence: TGTGCCAGTAGTATGGGGATTGGTCAGCCCCAGCATTTT. It codes for CASSMGIGQPQHF.

This clonotype was detected only a few times. The genes are TRBV7-9 and TRBJ1-2; perhaps TRBD1 as D (5 bases). V lost 3 bases to trimming and J lost 6 bases, with 14 bases between them. This CDR3 region has 14 residues. Germline-derived CDR1 and CDR2 are SEHNR and FQNEAQ (reference sequence). The CDR3 reads CASSFHGAQDGYTF. Here the CDR3 DNA reads TGTGCCAGCAGCTTTCACGGGGCGCAGGATGGCTACACCTTC.

The chain carries TRBV12-3 or TRBV12-4 and TRBJ2-5; TRBD2 agrees at 9 bases. V gave up 6 bases and J gave up 4 bases; unmatched junction bases: 3. This CDR3 is 13 amino acids long. The CDR3, as DNA: TGTGCCAGCAGCCGAGCGGGGGGAGAGACCCAGTACTTC. Translation: CASSRAGGETQYF.

J is TRBJ1-1 and V is TRBV7-3, with D possibly TRBD1 on 5 matching bases. V shed 5 bases and J shed 8 bases, with 15 bases lying between them. The CDR3 length is 13 residues. Germline V gene lookup returns CDR1 SGHTA and CDR2 FQGTGA. In DNA, the CDR3 is TGTGCCAGCAGCCCTGGGGATTACAGGGAAGCTTTCTTT. This translates into CASSPGDYREAFF.

This clonotype was counted many times. V is TRBV24-1 and J is TRBJ2-1; 13 nucleotides agree with TRBD2. Germline lookup yields CDR1 KGHDR and CDR2 SFDVKD. The CDR3 totals 20 residues. V shed 5 bases and J 0 bases; nucleotides not matched to a gene: 12. The CDR3 DNA reads TGTGCCACCAGTGGTGTAGGGACTAGCGGGGTTAGAAGCTCCTACAATGAGCAGTTCTTC. Its protein product is CATSGVGTSGVRSSYNEQFF.

At least ten counts were recorded for this clonotype. The gene calls are TRBV5-1 and TRBJ2-7; D unclear. CDR3 size: 14 residues. The V and J ends lost 0 bases and 0 bases respectively, with 7 bases between them. Per the germline V gene, CDR1 is SGHRS and CDR2 is YFSETQ. The CDR3, as DNA: TGCGCCAGCAGCTTGGCCCCTCACTCCTACGAGCAGTACTTC. Translation: CASSLAPHSYEQYF. The whole variable domain, remainder taken from reference TRBV5-1 and TRBJ2-7, is KAGVTQTPRYLIKTRGQQVTLSCSPISGHRSVSWYQQTPGQGLQFLFEYFSETQRNKGNFPGRFSGRQFSNSRSEMNVSTLELGDSALYLCASSLAPHSYEQYFGPGTRLTVT.

This clonotype was observed many times. The J gene is TRBJ2-2, the V gene TRBV7-2; D gene unclear. The CDR3 runs 14 residues. Trimming took off 3 bases at V and 5 bases at J, with 10 bases between the two ends. Germline V lookup: CDR1 SGHTA, CDR2 FQGNSA. The CDR3 loop reads CASSFRPITGELFF. For the CDR3, the DNA is TGTGCCAGCAGCTTTCGGCCGATAACCGGGGAGCTGTTTTTT.

This clonotype was picked up many times. The chain recombines TRBV3-1 with TRBJ2-1, with a possible D match to TRBD2 (6 bases). The CDR3 runs 15 residues. From germline, CDR1 is LGHDT and CDR2 YNNKEL (reference sequence). V dropped 3 bases and J dropped 8 bases, with 17 bases sitting between them. The CDR3 DNA reads as TGTGCCAGCAGCCACTGGGACTCACGGGGTGATGAGCAGTTCTTC. Translation gives CASSHWDSRGDEQFF.

This chain uses TRBV7-2 with TRBJ2-3, with TRBD1 as a possible D gene (6 bases). V lost 1 base to trimming and J lost 0 bases, with 11 bases between them. This CDR3 comprises 16 residues. The V gene's germline CDR1 is SGHTA and CDR2 FQGNSA. CDR3 in amino acids: CASSLVDRLSTDTQYF. CDR3 bases: TGTGCCAGCAGCTTAGTGGACAGACTTAGCACAGATACGCAGTATTTT.

The table lists this clonotype with many counts. The chain is built from TRBV5-5 and TRBJ2-7, with 8 bases matching TRBD1. The CDR3 length is 13 residues. The ends lost 4 bases at V and 12 bases at J; junction bases unmatched: 12. CDR1 and CDR2 (germline): SGHKS, YYEKEE (reference sequence). The CDR3 protein is CASSVGGQATWYF. The CDR3 DNA reads as TGTGCCAGCAGCGTCGGGGGACAGGCGACTTGGTACTTC. Using reference TRBV5-5 and TRBJ2-7 for the parts outside the CDR3, the full variable domain is DAGVTQSPTHLIKTRGQQVTLRCSPISGHKSVSWYQQVLGQGPQFIFQYYEKEERGRGNFPDRFSARQFPNYSSELNVNALLLGDSALYLCASSVGGQATWYFGPGTRLTVT.

About this clonotype itself: This sequence may be a read error, since a much larger clone differs from it by one base. The chain employs TRBV5-5 and TRBJ2-3, with 9 bases lining up with TRBD2. Germline V gene lookup returns CDR1 SGHKS and CDR2 YYEKEE (reference sequence). This CDR3 is built from 16 residues. In DNA, the CDR3 is TGTGCCAGCAGCGACCTCAGGGGGACTAGCACAGATACGCAGTGTTTT. Translation: CASSDLRGTSTDTQCF.

This clonotype was detected a few times. This rearrangement joins TRBV29-1 to TRBJ1-1, with 8 nucleotides matching TRBD1. V was pared by 6 bases and J by 5 bases, with 8 bases of the junction left unmatched. This CDR3 has 13 residues. The germline CDR1 and CDR2 sequences are SQVTM and ANQGSEA. In DNA, the CDR3 is TGCAGCGTCGGACAGGGCCGGGGAACTGAAGCTTTCTTT. This encodes CSVGQGRGTEAFF.

This clonotype was detected only a few times. This chain's CDR3 is CASSLRDIHGYTF. CDR3 DNA: TGTGCCAGCAGCTTAAGGGACATACATGGCTACACCTTC. The V gene is TRBV6-2 or TRBV6-3, the J gene TRBJ1-2; a possible D gene is TRBD1 (6 bases). Trimming took off 6 bases at V and 6 bases at J, with 14 bases between the two ends. This CDR3 has 13 residues. Germline loops: CDR1 MNHEY, CDR2 SVGEGT.